A single sample gave rise to the 24 T cell receptor beta chains below, sequenced in a study of beta chain features in type 1 diabetes. Antigen specificity for these receptors is unknown. TCRB transcripts that were expressed got sequenced, as all of the isolated RNA had been reverse transcribed. Clones were read by immunoSEQ multiplex PCR, and TCRdb kept only the in-frame ones, dropping some. The table lists about 710,000 clones, around 15% of them singletons. Study-level points and caveats: Across all four CD4+ subsets, people with type 1 diabetes showed modestly shorter TCRB CDR3s.

Sequenced sample: naive CD4+ T cells from blood. The receptor set was obtained from a man younger than 35 with type 1 diabetes.

The chain couples TRBV5-1 to TRBJ2-1; D may correspond to TRBD1 or TRBD2 (6 bases each). Germline CDR1 and CDR2: SGHRS and YFSETQ. The length of the CDR3 is 13 residues. The V gene lost 6 bases and the J gene lost 6 bases, with 13 bases spanning the gap. CDR3 region: CASKEGGGNEQFF. The CDR3 region has the DNA TGCGCCAGCAAGGAGGGGGGTGGCAATGAGCAGTTCTTC.

This clone was observed a handful of times. The rearrangement links TRBV9 to TRBJ1-2; D may be TRBD1 (6 bases). This CDR3 has 13 residues. Germline V CDR1 and CDR2: SGDLS, YYNGEE. Trimming stripped 3 bases from V and 4 bases from J, with 10 bases between. The CDR3 loop is CASSATGTYGYTF. DNA for the CDR3: TGTGCCAGCAGCGCAACAGGGACCTATGGCTACACCTTC. Complete variable domain (other parts from reference TRBV9 and TRBJ1-2): DSGVTQTPKHLITATGQRVTLRCSPRSGDLSVYWYQQSLDQGLQFLIQYYNGEERAKGNILERFSAQQFPDLHSELNLSSLELGDSALYFCASSATGTYGYTFGSGTRLTVV.

This clone was picked up a small number of times. The sample holds other DNA sequences that translate to the same CDR3. V usage is TRBV25-1 and J usage is TRBJ2-1; D call uncertain. The CDR3 is made up of 11 amino acids. V lost 7 bases and J lost 4, with 5 bases in between. The V gene's germline CDR1 is MGHDK and CDR2 SYGVNS. In nucleotides, the CDR3 is TGTGCCAGCACAGGTTACAATGAGCAGTTCTTC. Translated, it gives CASTGYNEQFF.

This clone was found a few times. The chain combines TRBV7-9 with TRBJ2-3; no clear D. This CDR3 contains 14 residues. The germline gives CDR1 SEHNR, CDR2 FQNEAQ (reference sequence). V was cut by 5 bases and J by 6 bases, with 15 bases left in between. DNA of the CDR3: TGTGCCAGCAGCCCAAACGGGTTATCGGATACGCAGTATTTT. This translates into CASSPNGLSDTQYF.

This clone was seen more than once but under ten times. The chain links TRBV27 to TRBJ2-1; the D gene is possibly TRBD1 (5 bases). The CDR3 has 12 amino acids. CDR1 MNHEY and CDR2 SMNVEV come from the germline V gene (reference sequence). V was shortened by 8 bases and J by 8 bases, with 13 bases between the two germline ends. This CDR3 is CASALKGHEQFF. In DNA form, the CDR3 reads TGTGCCAGCGCCCTTAAGGGGCATGAGCAGTTCTTC.

Only a few counts were recorded for this clone. This sequence joins TRBV19 and TRBJ2-7, with 7 bases aligning to TRBD1. With 6 bases clipped from V and 3 bases from J, the junction kept 11 bases outside the gene matches. Looked up from germline, CDR1 is LNHDA and CDR2 is SQIVND (reference sequence). This CDR3 spans 15 amino acids. CDR3 sequence reads: CASRDPGTASYEQYF. The CDR3, as DNA: TGTGCCAGTAGAGACCCCGGGACAGCGAGCTACGAGCAGTACTTC.

Remarks on this clone: Other DNA sequences within the sample encode an identical CDR3. The rearrangement uses TRBV5-1 and TRBJ2-3; 7 positions agree with TRBD2. Germline V lookup: CDR1 SGHRS, CDR2 YFSETQ. Trimming cost V 0 bases and J 4 bases; bases outside gene matches: 2. CDR3 length: 14 residues. CDR3 sequence: CASSLGLAADTQYF. The CDR3 DNA reads as TGCGCCAGCAGCTTGGGACTAGCAGCAGATACGCAGTATTTT.

This clone occurred a few times. The chain couples TRBV7-8 to TRBJ2-5; D gene unclear. Trimming pared 6 bases from V and 3 bases from J, leaving 11 bases between. Germline loops: CDR1 SGHVS, CDR2 FQNEAQ. This CDR3 spans 13 amino acids. CDR3 DNA sequence: TGTGCCAGCAGGCCTGGACCCGAAGAGACCCAGTACTTC. Encoded protein: CASRPGPEETQYF. The full variable domain, its missing parts supplied by reference TRBV7-8 and TRBJ2-5, is GAGVSQSPRYKVAKRGQDVALRCDPISGHVSLFWYQQALGQGPEFLTYFQNEAQLDKSGLPSDRFFAERPEGSVSTLKIQRTQQEDSAVYLCASRPGPEETQYFGPGTRLLVL.

The chain couples TRBV7-6 to TRBJ2-3; D possibly corresponds to TRBD2 (5 bases). The CDR3 is made up of 14 amino acids. Trimming cost V 7 bases and J 1 base, with 12 bases left between them. Per germline, CDR1 SGHVS and CDR2 FNYEAQ. The CDR3 reads CASTSNSGTDTQYF. The CDR3 DNA sequence: TGTGCCAGCACCTCGAATAGCGGCACAGATACGCAGTATTTT.

This clone has a handful of counts. The V and J genes are TRBV5-4 and TRBJ2-7, with a possible D match to TRBD2 (6 bases). V lost 2 bases and J lost 3, with 9 bases in between. Germline CDR1 SGHNT, CDR2 YYREEE (reference sequence). CDR3 length: 13 residues. Here the CDR3 DNA reads TGTGCCAGCAGCTTCGGCGGGGTCTACGAGCAGTACTTC. Translated, it gives CASSFGGVYEQYF.

V usage is TRBV18 and J usage is TRBJ2-7; D might be TRBD2 (6 bases). The V gene lost 1 base and the J gene lost 7 bases, with 11 bases spanning the gap. Germline values: CDR1 KGHSH, CDR2 LQKENI. The CDR3 runs 13 residues. The CDR3 here is CASSPQEGLEQYF. Written as DNA, the CDR3 is TGTGCCAGCTCACCACAGGAGGGGCTGGAGCAGTACTTC.

This clone was detected only a few times. The rearrangement links TRBV18 to TRBJ2-4; TRBD2 matches 11 bases. J lost 0 bases, V lost 1 base, and 5 bases had no gene match. The CDR3 consists of 18 residues. Germline loops: CDR1 KGHSH, CDR2 LQKENI. The CDR3 region has the DNA TGTGCCAGCTCACCACGGCCTAGCGGGGGGCAAGCCAAAAACATTCAGTACTTC. Translating it yields CASSPRPSGGQAKNIQYF.

The J gene is TRBJ1-5, the V gene TRBV9; D might be TRBD1 (5 bases). Trimming took off 0 bases at V and 5 bases at J, with 12 bases between the two ends. Germline V gene sequence: CDR1 SGDLS, CDR2 YYNGEE. This CDR3 comprises 15 residues. For the CDR3, the DNA is TGTGCCAGCAGCGTAGGGGGCAGGGACCATCAGCCCCAGCATTTT. It encodes CASSVGGRDHQPQHF. The full variable domain, rest sourced from reference TRBV9 and TRBJ1-5, is DSGVTQTPKHLITATGQRVTLRCSPRSGDLSVYWYQQSLDQGLQFLIQYYNGEERAKGNILERFSAQQFPDLHSELNLSSLELGDSALYFCASSVGGRDHQPQHFGDGTRLSIL.

The gene calls are TRBV4-3 and TRBJ1-1, with D perhaps matching TRBD1 (5 bases). The CDR3 sequence is 13 residues long. Trimming shortened V by 4 bases and J by 1 base, and 7 bases separated the two germline ends. Germline V CDR1 and CDR2: LGHNA, YSLEER. The CDR3 region is CASSRGGNTEAFF. The CDR3 bases are TGCGCCAGCAGCCGCGGGGGGAACACTGAAGCTTTCTTT.

This clone was observed a handful of times. The rearrangement links TRBV18 to TRBJ2-2; unclear D gene. Germline CDR1 and CDR2: KGHSH and LQKENI. This CDR3 region has 15 residues. Trimming shortened V by 2 bases and J by 4 bases, and 11 bases separated the two germline ends. The CDR3 is CASSPLRARTGELFF. The DNA for the CDR3 is TGTGCCAGCTCACCATTAAGGGCGCGCACCGGGGAGCTGTTTTTT.

This clone was found a few times. Other nucleotide sequences in the sample specify the same CDR3. The chain couples TRBV9 to TRBJ2-2; D gene ambiguous. Germline CDR1 reads SGDLS; CDR2 reads YYNGEE. The CDR3 covers 13 residues. The V end lost 0 bases, the J end lost 3 bases, and 3 bases lay between the germline ends. In nucleotides, the CDR3 is TGTGCCAGCAGCGTAGTGGACACCGGGGAGCTGTTTTTT. It yields the protein CASSVVDTGELFF.

As regards this clone: At the DNA level, this CDR3 is encoded by other sequences in the same sample as well. The chain recombines TRBV18 with TRBJ1-5; TRBD1 is a possible D gene (5 bases). The V end was cut by 4 bases, the J end by 1 base, with 5 bases between. The V gene's germline CDR1 is KGHSH and CDR2 LQKENI. The CDR3 sequence is 13 residues long. The CDR3 loop is CASSRDSNQPQHF. CDR3 coding DNA: TGTGCCAGCTCACGGGACAGCAATCAGCCCCAGCATTTT.

This clone has just a few counts. The J gene is TRBJ2-1, the V gene TRBV6-1, with TRBD2 matching 10 bases. The CDR3 totals 13 residues. J gave up 8 bases and V 6 bases, and 4 bases lay outside the gene matches. Germline values: CDR1 MNHNS, CDR2 SASEGT. CDR3 DNA: TGTGCCAGCAGACCCCTAGCGGGAGATGAGCAGTTCTTC. It encodes CASRPLAGDEQFF.

About this clone itself: The sample holds other DNA sequences that translate to the same CDR3. The chain is built from TRBV7-2 and TRBJ2-3; perhaps TRBD1 as D (5 bases). Per germline, CDR1 SGHTA and CDR2 FQGNSA. Between the trimmed V and J ends, which lost 3 bases and 2 bases, there was a span of 12 bases. This CDR3 spans 15 amino acids. In DNA form, the CDR3 reads TGTGCCAGCAGCTTTCGGCAGGGCTCCACAGATACGCAGTATTTT. Amino acids: CASSFRQGSTDTQYF.

This chain joins TRBV18 and TRBJ1-1; no clear D. The CDR3 runs 13 residues. CDR1 is KGHSH and CDR2 is LQKENI in the germline V gene. Trimming took 3 bases from V and 1 from J, leaving 6 bases between them. The chain's CDR3 is CASSPQKNTEAFF. CDR3 coding DNA: TGTGCCAGCTCACCGCAGAAGAACACTGAAGCTTTCTTT. The full variable domain, completed using reference TRBV18 and TRBJ1-1, is NAGVMQNPRHLVRRRGQEARLRCSPMKGHSHVYWYRQLPEEGLKFMVYLQKENIIDESGMPKERFSAEFPKEGPSILRIQQVVRGDSAAYFCASSPQKNTEAFFGQGTRLTVV.

The CDR3 protein is CASSLPQDGGYTF. In nucleotides, the CDR3 is TGTGCCAGCAGCCTACCTCAGGATGGTGGCTACACCTTC. The chain recombines TRBV6-5 with TRBJ1-2; D not resolved. Germline V gene lookup returns CDR1 MNHEY and CDR2 SVGAGI. The CDR3 is 13 residues long. With 6 bases removed from V and 7 bases from J, the gap between germline ends came to 15 bases.

This clone was counted only a few times. The chain couples TRBV19 to TRBJ2-6; tentative D call: TRBD1 (6 bases). Germline loops: CDR1 LNHDA, CDR2 SQIVND (reference sequence). The CDR3 contains 16 residues. The V end was cut by 9 bases, the J end by 2 bases, with 17 bases between. The CDR3 loop is CASTPKQGAGANVLTF. The CDR3 nucleotides read TGTGCCAGCACCCCGAAACAGGGCGCTGGGGCCAACGTCCTGACTTTC.

Details on this clone: This CDR3 is also generated by other DNA sequences in the sample. J is TRBJ2-6 and V is TRBV28, with D perhaps matching TRBD2 (5 bases). CDR1 and CDR2 from the germline V gene are MDHEN and SYDVKM. The length of the CDR3 is 15 residues. V gave up 4 bases and J gave up 2 bases, with 9 bases separating them. The CDR3 sequence: CASSSRGAGANVLTF. DNA of the CDR3: TGTGCCAGCAGTTCTCGGGGTGCTGGGGCCAACGTCCTGACTTTC.

This rearrangement joins TRBV9 to TRBJ1-2; D remains unclear. V dropped 0 bases and J dropped 8 bases, with 17 bases sitting between them. This CDR3 is 15 amino acids long. CDR1 is SGDLS, CDR2 YYNGEE, per germline. The CDR3 here is CASSVEGSSHRGYTF. The DNA for the CDR3 is TGTGCCAGCAGCGTAGAGGGCAGTTCCCATCGGGGCTACACCTTC.